This T cell receptor beta chain was obtained from a study of T cell changes during pregnancy in multiple sclerosis. The method was immunoSEQ multiplex PCR; TCRdb's version includes in-frame clones alone and lacks a portion of them. The sample consists of roughly 84,000 clones, around 93% of them appearing once. The CDR3 has 15 amino acids. Germline V CDR1 and CDR2: MDHEN, SYDVKM. V lost 2 bases, J lost 5 bases, and 5 bases stayed unmatched. The receptor was derived from a female donor in good health, enrolled as a control in a pregnancy study. Here the sequenced sample was peripheral blood, taken in the third trimester of pregnancy. J is TRBJ1-5 and V is TRBV28; 8 bases are a match to TRBD1. The CDR3 reads CASSLDRGPHQPQHF. The DNA of the CDR3 is TGTGCCAGCAGTTTAGACAGGGGACCCCATCAGCCCCAGCATTTT.